This T cell receptor (beta chain) was recorded in a study of shared clonotypes between healthy human individuals. Study-level results: Inspection by rarefaction showed sorted-subset sequencing to be incomplete despite large depth. The low donor count limited represented genetic and exposure-history diversity.

Several immunoSEQ plates held equal portions of the genomic DNA taken from each subset. Tens of thousands of T cell genomes, or approximately 0.2 ug DNA, went into the sorted-subset replicate PCRs. Sequencing was performed with immunoSEQ multiplex PCR; in TCRdb, only in-frame clones are kept and a portion is missing. The table includes 2 million to 2.5 million clones, under 97% detected once. Trimming cost V 4 bases and J 6 bases, with 9 bases left between them. The CDR3 consists of 13 residues. The V gene's germline CDR1 is SGHTA and CDR2 FQGNSA. With regard to this clone: Its antigen is unidentified.

V and J are TRBV7-2 and TRBJ2-2; perhaps TRBD2 as D (5 bases). The TCR was taken from a man aged 18 to 35 in good health. The source material was naive CD4+ T cells sorted from blood. Subset given: CD45RA+ positively selected. CDR3 region: CASSYTSPGELFF. The CDR3 coding sequence is TGTGCCAGCAGCTATACTAGTCCCGGGGAGCTGTTTTTT.